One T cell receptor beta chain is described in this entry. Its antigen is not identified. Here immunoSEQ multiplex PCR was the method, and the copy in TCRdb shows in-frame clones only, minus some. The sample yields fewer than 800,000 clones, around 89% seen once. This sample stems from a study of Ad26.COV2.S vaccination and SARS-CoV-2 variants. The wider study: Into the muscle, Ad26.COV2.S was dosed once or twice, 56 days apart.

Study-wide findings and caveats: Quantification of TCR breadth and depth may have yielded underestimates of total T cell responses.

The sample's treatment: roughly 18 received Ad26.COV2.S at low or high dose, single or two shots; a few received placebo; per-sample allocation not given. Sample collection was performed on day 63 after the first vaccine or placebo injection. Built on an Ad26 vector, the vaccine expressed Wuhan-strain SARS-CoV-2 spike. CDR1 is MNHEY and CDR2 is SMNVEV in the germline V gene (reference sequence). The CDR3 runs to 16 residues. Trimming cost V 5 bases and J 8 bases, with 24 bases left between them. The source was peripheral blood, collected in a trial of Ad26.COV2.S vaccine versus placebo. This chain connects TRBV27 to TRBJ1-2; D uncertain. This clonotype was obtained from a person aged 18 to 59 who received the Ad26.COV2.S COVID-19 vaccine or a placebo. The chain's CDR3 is CASSPDVGPLADGYTF. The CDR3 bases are TGTGCCAGCAGTCCCGACGTAGGGCCGCTTGCGGACGGCTACACCTTC.